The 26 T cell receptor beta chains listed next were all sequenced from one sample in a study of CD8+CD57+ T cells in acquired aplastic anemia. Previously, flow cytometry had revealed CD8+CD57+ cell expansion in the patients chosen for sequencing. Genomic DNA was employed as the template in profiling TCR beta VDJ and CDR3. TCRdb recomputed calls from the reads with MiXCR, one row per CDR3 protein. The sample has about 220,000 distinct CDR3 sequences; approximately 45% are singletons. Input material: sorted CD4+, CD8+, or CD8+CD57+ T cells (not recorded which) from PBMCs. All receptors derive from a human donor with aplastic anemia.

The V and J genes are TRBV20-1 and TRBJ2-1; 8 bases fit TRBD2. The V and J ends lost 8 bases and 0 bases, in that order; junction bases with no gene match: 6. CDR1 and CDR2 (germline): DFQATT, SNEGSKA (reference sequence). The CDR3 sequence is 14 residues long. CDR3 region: CSQSRGGSYNEQFF. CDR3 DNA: TGCAGTCAAAGCCGGGGGGGCTCCTACAATGAGCAGTTCTTC.

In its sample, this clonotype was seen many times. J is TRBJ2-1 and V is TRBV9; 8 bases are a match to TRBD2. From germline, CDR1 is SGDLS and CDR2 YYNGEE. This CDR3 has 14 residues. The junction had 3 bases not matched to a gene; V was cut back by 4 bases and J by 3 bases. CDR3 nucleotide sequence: TGTGCCAGCAGCCCCGGGACTAGCTACAATGAGCAGTTCTTC. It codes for CASSPGTSYNEQFF.

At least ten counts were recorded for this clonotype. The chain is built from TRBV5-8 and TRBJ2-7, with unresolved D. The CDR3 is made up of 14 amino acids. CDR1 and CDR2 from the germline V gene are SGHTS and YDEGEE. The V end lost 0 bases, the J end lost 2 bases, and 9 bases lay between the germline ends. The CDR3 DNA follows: TGTGCCAGCAGCTTGGACGATTCAGCCTACGAGCAGTACTTC. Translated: CASSLDDSAYEQYF.

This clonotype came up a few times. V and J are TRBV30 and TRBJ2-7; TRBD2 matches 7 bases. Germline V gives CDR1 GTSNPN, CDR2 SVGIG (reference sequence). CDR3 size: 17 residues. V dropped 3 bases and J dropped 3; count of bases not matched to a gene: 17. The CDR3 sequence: CAWSNLGEASGNYEQYF. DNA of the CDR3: TGTGCCTGGAGCAATCTCGGGGAGGCTAGCGGAAACTACGAGCAGTACTTC. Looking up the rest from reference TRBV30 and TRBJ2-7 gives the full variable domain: SQTIHQWPATLVQPVGSPLSLECTVEGTSNPNLYWYRQAAGRGLQLLFYSVGIGQISSEVPQNLSASRPQDRQFILSSKKLLLSDSGFYLCAWSNLGEASGNYEQYFGPGTRLTVT.

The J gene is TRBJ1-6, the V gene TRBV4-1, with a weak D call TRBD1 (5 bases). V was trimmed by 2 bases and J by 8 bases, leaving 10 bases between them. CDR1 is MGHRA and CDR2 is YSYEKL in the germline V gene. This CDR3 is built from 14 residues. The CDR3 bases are TGCGCCAGCAGCCAACTGGGGGTAGATTCACCCCTCCACTTT. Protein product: CASSQLGVDSPLHF.

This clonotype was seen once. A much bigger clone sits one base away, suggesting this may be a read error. The CDR3, as DNA: TGCGCCAGCAGCCAAGAGCGGCAGGATCCCTACGAGCAGTACTTC. Its protein is CASSQERQDPYEQYF. The chain joins TRBV4-3 to TRBJ2-7; D remains unclear. The CDR3 is 15 amino acids. CDR1 and CDR2 from the germline V gene are LGHNA and YSLEER. With 0 bases removed from V and 2 bases from J, the gap between germline ends came to 11 bases.

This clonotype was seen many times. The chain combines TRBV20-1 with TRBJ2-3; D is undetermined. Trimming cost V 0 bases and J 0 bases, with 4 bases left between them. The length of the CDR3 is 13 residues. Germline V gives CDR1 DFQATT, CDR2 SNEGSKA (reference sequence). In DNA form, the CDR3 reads TGCAGTGCTAGAGACCACAGCACAGATACGCAGTATTTT. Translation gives CSARDHSTDTQYF.

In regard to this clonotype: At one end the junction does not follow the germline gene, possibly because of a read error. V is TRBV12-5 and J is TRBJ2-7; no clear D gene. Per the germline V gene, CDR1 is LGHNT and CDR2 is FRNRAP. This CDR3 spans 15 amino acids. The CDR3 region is CASGLGGHNLYGQYF. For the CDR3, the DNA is TGTGCTAGTGGTTTGGGCGGCCACAATCTTTACGGGCAGTACTTC.

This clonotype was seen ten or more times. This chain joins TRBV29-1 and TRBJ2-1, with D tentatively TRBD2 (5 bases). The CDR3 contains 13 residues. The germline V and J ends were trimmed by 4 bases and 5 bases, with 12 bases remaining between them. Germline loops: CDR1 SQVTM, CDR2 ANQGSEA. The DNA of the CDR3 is TGCAGCGTTGGGAGGTTGGGAGACAATGAGCAGTTCTTC. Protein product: CSVGRLGDNEQFF.

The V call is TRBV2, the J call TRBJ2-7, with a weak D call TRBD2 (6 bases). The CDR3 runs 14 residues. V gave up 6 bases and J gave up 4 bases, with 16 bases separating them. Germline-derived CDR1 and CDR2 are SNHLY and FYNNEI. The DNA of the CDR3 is TGTGCCAGCAGAAGGGACTCCCTTTTGTACGAGCAGTACTTC. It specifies CASRRDSLLYEQYF.

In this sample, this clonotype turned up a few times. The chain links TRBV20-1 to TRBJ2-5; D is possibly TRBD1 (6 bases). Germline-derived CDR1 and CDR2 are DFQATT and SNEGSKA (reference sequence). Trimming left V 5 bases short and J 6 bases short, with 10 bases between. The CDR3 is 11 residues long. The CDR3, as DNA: TGCAGTGCTTACAGGGAGCAGACCCAGTACTTC. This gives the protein CSAYREQTQYF.

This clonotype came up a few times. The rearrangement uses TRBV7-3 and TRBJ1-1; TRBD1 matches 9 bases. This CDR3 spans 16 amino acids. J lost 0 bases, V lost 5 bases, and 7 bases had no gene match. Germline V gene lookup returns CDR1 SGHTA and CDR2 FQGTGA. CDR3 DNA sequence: TGTGCCAGCAGCCCGAAGGGACAGGGTTTGAACACTGAAGCTTTCTTT. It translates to CASSPKGQGLNTEAFF.

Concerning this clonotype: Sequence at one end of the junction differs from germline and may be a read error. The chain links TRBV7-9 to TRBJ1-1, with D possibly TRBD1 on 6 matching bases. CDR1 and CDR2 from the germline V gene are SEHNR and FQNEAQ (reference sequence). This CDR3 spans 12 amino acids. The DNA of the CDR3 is TGTGCCAGCAGCTTAGTTCGGGACACTCGGGTCTTT. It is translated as CASSLVRDTRVF.

The CDR3 reads CASSSVTMLPDRSYEQYF. The CDR3 region has the DNA TGTGCCAGCAGCTCCGTAACGATGCTCCCGGACCGCTCGTACGAGCAGTACTTC. The chain couples TRBV9 to TRBJ2-7; D ambiguous. The V gene lost 4 bases and the J gene lost 4 bases, with 27 bases spanning the gap. Germline loops: CDR1 SGDLS, CDR2 YYNGEE. This CDR3 region has 18 residues.

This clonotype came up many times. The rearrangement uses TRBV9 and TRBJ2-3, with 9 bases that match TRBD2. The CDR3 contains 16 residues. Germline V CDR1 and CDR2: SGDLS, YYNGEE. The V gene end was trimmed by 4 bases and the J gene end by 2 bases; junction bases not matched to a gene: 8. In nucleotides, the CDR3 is TGTGCCAGCAGCCTGAGCGGCGGGGGGGTCACAGATACGCAGTATTTT. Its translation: CASSLSGGGVTDTQYF.

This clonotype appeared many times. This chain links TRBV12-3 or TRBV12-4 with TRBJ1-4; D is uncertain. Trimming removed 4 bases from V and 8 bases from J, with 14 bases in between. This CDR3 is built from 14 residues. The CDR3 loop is CASSSFETREKLFF. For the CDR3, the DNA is TGTGCCAGCAGTTCGTTCGAAACCAGAGAAAAACTGTTTTTT.

CDR3 DNA sequence: TGTGCCAGCAGCCTCGGTTCAGGGGTCTACGAGCAGTACTTC. Translating it yields CASSLGSGVYEQYF. The chain has TRBV7-2 and TRBJ2-7; possible D gene TRBD1, 6 bases. V lost 5 bases and J 3 bases, leaving 14 bases between the germline ends. Germline CDR1 and CDR2: SGHTA and FQGNSA. The CDR3 runs to 14 residues.

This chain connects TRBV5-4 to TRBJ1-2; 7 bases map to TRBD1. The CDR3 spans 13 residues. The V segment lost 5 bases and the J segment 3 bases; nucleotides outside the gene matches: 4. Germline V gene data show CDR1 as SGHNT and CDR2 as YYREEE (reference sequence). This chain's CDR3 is CASRGTADYGYTF. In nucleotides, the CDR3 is TGTGCCAGCAGGGGGACAGCGGACTATGGCTACACCTTC.

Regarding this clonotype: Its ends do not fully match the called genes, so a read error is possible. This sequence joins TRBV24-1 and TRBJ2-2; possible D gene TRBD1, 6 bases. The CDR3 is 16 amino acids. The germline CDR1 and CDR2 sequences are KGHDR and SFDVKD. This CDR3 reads CATSEPGTHSTRELFF. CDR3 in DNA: TGTGCCACCAGTGAGCCCGGGACACACAGCACCAGGGAGCTGTTTTTT.

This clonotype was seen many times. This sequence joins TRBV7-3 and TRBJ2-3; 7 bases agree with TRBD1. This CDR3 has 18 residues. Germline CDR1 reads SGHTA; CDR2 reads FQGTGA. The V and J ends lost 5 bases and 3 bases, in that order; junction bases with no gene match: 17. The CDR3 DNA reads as TGTGCCAGCAGCATAGATCGTCAGGGGGTGTTAGGGACAGATACGCAGTATTTT. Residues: CASSIDRQGVLGTDTQYF.

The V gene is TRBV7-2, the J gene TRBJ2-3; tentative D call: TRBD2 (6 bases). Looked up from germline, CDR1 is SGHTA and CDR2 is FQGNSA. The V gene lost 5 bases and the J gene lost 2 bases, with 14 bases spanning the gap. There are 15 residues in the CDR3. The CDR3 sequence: CASSQWDSNTDTQYF. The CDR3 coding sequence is TGTGCCAGCAGCCAATGGGACTCGAACACAGATACGCAGTATTTT.

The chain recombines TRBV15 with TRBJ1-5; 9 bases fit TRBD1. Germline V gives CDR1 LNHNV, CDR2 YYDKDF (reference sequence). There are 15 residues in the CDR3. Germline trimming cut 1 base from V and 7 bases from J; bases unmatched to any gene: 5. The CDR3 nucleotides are TGTGCCACCAGCAGAGGGACAGGGGCAAGCCAGCCCCAGCATTTT. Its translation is CATSRGTGASQPQHF.

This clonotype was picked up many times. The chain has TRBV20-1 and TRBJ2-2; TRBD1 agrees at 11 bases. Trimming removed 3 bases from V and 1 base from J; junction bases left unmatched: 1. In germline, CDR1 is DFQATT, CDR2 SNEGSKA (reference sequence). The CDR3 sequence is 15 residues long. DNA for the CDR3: TGCAGTGCTAGGGACAGGGGGCAGAACACCGGGGAGCTGTTTTTT. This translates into CSARDRGQNTGELFF.

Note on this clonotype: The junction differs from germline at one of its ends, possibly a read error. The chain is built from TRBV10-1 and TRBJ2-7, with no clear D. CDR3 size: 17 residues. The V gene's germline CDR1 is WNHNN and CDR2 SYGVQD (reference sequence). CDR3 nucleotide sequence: TGTGCCAGCTTTAAGGCTAAGGGTCCAGGCCTCTCCTACGAGCAGTACTTC. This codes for CASFKAKGPGLSYEQYF.

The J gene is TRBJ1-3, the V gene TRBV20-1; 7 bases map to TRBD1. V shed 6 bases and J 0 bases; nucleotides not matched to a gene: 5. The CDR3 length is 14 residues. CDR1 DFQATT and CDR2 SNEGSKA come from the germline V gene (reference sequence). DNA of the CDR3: TGCAGTGCGATGGACAGGCCCTCTGGAAACACCATATATTTT. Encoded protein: CSAMDRPSGNTIYF.

The chain's CDR3 is CAISWTSGLQQRNEQFFQPQHF. The CDR3 region has the DNA TGTGCCATCAGTTGGACTAGCGGCCTCCAACAGCGGAATGAGCAGTTCTTCCAGCCCCAGCATTTT. The chain uses TRBV10-3 and TRBJ1-5; no clear D. The CDR3 contains 22 residues. The germline V gene has CDR1 ENHRY and CDR2 SYGVKD. The V gene lost 5 bases and the J gene lost 7 bases, with 39 bases spanning the gap.